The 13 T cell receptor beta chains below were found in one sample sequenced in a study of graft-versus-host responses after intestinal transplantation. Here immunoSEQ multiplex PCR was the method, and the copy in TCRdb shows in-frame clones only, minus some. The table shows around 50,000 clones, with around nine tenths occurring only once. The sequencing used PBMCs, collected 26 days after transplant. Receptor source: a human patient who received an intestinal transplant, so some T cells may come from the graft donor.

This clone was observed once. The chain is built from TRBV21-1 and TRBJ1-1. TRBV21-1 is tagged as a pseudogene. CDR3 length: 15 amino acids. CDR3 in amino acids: CAKLRGAGMGTEAFF. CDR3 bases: TGTGCCAAATTAAGAGGAGCCGGAATGGGCACTGAAGCTTTCTTT.

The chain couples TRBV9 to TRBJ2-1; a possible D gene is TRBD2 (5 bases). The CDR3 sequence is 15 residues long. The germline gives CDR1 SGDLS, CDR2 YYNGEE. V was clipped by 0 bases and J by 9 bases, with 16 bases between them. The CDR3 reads CASSVESSHGSEQFF. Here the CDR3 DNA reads TGTGCCAGCAGCGTAGAGTCTAGTCATGGGAGTGAGCAGTTCTTC.

CDR3 loop: CASSYSNSEAFF. The CDR3 DNA follows: TGTGCCAGCAGTTACTCGAACTCAGAAGCTTTCTTT. This chain connects TRBV6-6 to TRBJ1-1; no clear D gene. V was pared by 0 bases and J by 8 bases, with 7 bases between. This CDR3 spans 12 amino acids. Germline-derived CDR1 and CDR2 are MNHNY and SVGAGI (reference sequence).

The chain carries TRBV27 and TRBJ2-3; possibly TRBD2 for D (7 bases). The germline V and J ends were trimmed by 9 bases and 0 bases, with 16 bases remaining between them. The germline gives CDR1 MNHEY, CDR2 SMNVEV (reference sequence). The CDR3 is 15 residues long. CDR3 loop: CASKTGGRSTDTQYF. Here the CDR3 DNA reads TGTGCCAGTAAAACGGGGGGCCGCAGCACAGATACGCAGTATTTT.

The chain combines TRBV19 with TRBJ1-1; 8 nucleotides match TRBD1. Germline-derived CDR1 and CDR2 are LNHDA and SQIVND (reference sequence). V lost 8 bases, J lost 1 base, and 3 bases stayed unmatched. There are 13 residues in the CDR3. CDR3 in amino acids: CASDRGPNTEAFF. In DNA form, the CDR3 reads TGTGCCAGTGACAGGGGACCGAACACTGAAGCTTTCTTT.

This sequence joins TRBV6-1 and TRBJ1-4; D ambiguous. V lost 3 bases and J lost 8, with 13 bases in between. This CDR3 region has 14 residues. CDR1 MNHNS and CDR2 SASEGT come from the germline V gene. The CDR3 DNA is TGTGCCAGCAGTGATTCTGGACTGAGAGAAAAACTGTTTTTT. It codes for CASSDSGLREKLFF.

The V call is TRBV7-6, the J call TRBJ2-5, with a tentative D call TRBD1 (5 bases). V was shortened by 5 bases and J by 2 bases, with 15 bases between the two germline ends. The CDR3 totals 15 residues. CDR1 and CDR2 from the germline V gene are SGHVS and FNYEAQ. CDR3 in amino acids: CASSPVGQGQETQYF. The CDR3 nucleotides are TGTGCCAGCAGCCCAGTAGGTCAGGGACAAGAGACCCAGTACTTC.

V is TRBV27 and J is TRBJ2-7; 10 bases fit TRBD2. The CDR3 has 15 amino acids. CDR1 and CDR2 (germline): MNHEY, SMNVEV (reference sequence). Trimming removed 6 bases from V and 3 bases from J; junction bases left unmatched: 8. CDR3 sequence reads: CASRSPSGGGYEQYF. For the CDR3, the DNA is TGTGCCAGCAGGTCTCCTAGCGGGGGAGGCTACGAGCAGTACTTC.

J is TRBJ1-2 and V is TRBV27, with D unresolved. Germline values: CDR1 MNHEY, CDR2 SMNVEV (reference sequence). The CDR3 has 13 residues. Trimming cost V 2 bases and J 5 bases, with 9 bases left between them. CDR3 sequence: CASSLGVAYGYTF. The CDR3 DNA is TGTGCCAGCAGTTTAGGAGTGGCTTATGGCTACACCTTC.

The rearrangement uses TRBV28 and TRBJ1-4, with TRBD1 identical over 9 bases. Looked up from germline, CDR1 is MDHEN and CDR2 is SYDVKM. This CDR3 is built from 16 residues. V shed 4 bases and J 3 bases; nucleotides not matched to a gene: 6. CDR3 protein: CASSYRDRAPNEKLFF. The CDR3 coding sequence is TGTGCCAGCAGTTACCGGGACAGGGCCCCTAATGAAAAACTGTTTTTT.

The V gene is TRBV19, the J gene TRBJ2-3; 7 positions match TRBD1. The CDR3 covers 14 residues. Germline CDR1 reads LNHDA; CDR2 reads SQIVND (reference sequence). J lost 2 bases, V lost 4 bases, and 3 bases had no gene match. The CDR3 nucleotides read TGTGCCAGTAGTAAAGGGACAGCCACAGATACGCAGTATTTT. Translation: CASSKGTATDTQYF.

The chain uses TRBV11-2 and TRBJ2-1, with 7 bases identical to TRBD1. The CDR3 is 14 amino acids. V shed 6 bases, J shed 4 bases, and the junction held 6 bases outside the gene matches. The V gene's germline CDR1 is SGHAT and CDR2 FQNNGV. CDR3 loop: CASRQGSSYNEQFF. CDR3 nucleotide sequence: TGTGCCAGCAGACAGGGGTCCTCGTACAATGAGCAGTTCTTC.

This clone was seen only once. The CDR3 sequence is CASSITSGGASTDTQYF. As DNA, the CDR3 is TGTGCCAGTAGTATAACTAGCGGGGGGGCTAGCACAGATACGCAGTATTTT. This chain uses TRBV19 with TRBJ2-3; 13 bases map to TRBD2. The V segment lost 2 bases and the J segment 0 bases; nucleotides outside the gene matches: 2. The CDR3 runs to 17 residues. Germline V lookup: CDR1 LNHDA, CDR2 SQIVND (reference sequence).